This passage covers 22 T cell receptor beta chains from one sample sequenced in a study of T cell changes during pregnancy in multiple sclerosis. The repertoire was sequenced with immunoSEQ multiplex PCR; TCRdb's copy has only in-frame clones and lacks some. Of fewer than 50,000 clones listed, roughly nine tenths are singletons. The specimen comprised CD4+ T cells from peripheral blood mononuclear cells, sampled in the second trimester of pregnancy. The receptors were gathered from a female donor in good health, enrolled as a control in a pregnancy study.

A single count supports this clone. This specimen includes other DNA sequences encoding the same CDR3. This chain links TRBV5-4 with TRBJ1-2; TRBD1 agrees at 9 bases. The CDR3 runs to 14 residues. J was trimmed by 2 bases and V by 1 base; bases with no gene match: 0. Germline lookup yields CDR1 SGHNT and CDR2 YYREEE (reference sequence). The CDR3: CASSLTGGNYGYTF. DNA of the CDR3: TGTGCCAGCAGCTTGACAGGGGGCAACTATGGCTACACCTTC.

The V gene is TRBV10-3, the J gene TRBJ1-6; 9 bases align to TRBD1. Looked up from germline, CDR1 is ENHRY and CDR2 is SYGVKD. This CDR3 has 14 residues. Trimming took 4 bases from V and 8 from J; bases not matched to a gene: 3. CDR3 DNA: TGTGCCATCAGTGCTGACAGGGGGGATTCACCCCTCCACTTT. Its translation is CAISADRGDSPLHF.

The rearrangement joins TRBV7-8 to TRBJ1-4, with 8 positions matching TRBD1. Trimming took 2 bases from V and 6 from J; bases not matched to a gene: 5. From germline, CDR1 is SGHVS and CDR2 FQNEAQ. CDR3 length: 15 amino acids. This CDR3 reads CASSLRQGAYEKLFF. The CDR3 DNA sequence: TGTGCCAGCAGCTTACGGCAGGGGGCCTATGAAAAACTGTTTTTT. The full variable domain, rest sourced from reference TRBV7-8 and TRBJ1-4, is GAGVSQSPRYKVAKRGQDVALRCDPISGHVSLFWYQQALGQGPEFLTYFQNEAQLDKSGLPSDRFFAERPEGSVSTLKIQRTQQEDSAVYLCASSLRQGAYEKLFFGSGTQLSVL.

This clone was seen a few times. The chain joins TRBV11-3 to TRBJ1-1; TRBD1 might be the D (6 bases). Germline V gives CDR1 SGHNT, CDR2 YENEEA. CDR3 length equals 13 residues. The V end lost 7 bases, the J end lost 1 base, and 10 bases lay between the germline ends. CDR3: CASIGQTNTEAFF. Written as DNA, the CDR3 is TGTGCCAGCATAGGACAGACGAACACTGAAGCTTTCTTT.

The chain recombines TRBV11-3 with TRBJ1-1, with D uncertain. Trimming cost V 0 bases and J 0 bases, with 5 bases left between them. The CDR3 is 14 amino acids. Germline CDR1 and CDR2: SGHNT and YENEEA. CDR3 nucleotide sequence: TGTGCCAGCAGCTTAGATTCGGTGAACACTGAAGCTTTCTTT. This translates into CASSLDSVNTEAFF.

This chain joins TRBV29-1 and TRBJ2-5, with D tentatively TRBD2 (5 bases). Trimming cost V 5 bases and J 2 bases, with 18 bases left between them. CDR3 size: 15 residues. Germline CDR1 reads SQVTM; CDR2 reads ANQGSEA. CDR3 region: CSVSVERGVQETQYF. The CDR3 DNA is TGCAGCGTTTCCGTGGAACGGGGTGTGCAAGAGACCCAGTACTTC.

The V call is TRBV6-1, the J call TRBJ1-1, with D uncertain. CDR1 MNHNS and CDR2 SASEGT come from the germline V gene. This CDR3 contains 15 residues. Trimming took 2 bases from V and 1 from J, leaving 11 bases between them. Here the CDR3 reads CASSEFGTANTEAFF. CDR3 in DNA: TGTGCCAGCAGTGAATTCGGAACAGCGAACACTGAAGCTTTCTTT.

This clone was picked up a small number of times. This chain uses TRBV9 with TRBJ1-2; D perhaps matches TRBD1 (6 bases). This CDR3 has 15 residues. V lost 0 bases and J lost 2, with 11 bases in between. The germline V gene encodes CDR1 SGDLS and CDR2 YYNGEE. Here the CDR3 reads CASSVDPTGNYGYTF. CDR3 DNA sequence: TGTGCCAGCAGCGTAGATCCTACAGGGAACTATGGCTACACCTTC.

The CDR3 region has the DNA TGTGCCTGGAGTGGGGGCTGGGCCCCCTACGAGCAGTACTTC. Its translation is CAWSGGWAPYEQYF. The V gene is TRBV30, the J gene TRBJ2-7; maybe TRBD1 (5 bases). The CDR3 contains 14 residues. Germline V lookup: CDR1 GTSNPN, CDR2 SVGIG (reference sequence). Trimming took off 1 base at V and 2 bases at J, with 12 bases between the two ends.

The rearrangement joins TRBV7-3 to TRBJ2-7, with a weak D call TRBD1 (5 bases). With 2 bases removed from V and 2 bases from J, the gap between germline ends came to 10 bases. This CDR3 contains 14 residues. Germline CDR1 is SGHTA and CDR2 is FQGTGA. CDR3 bases: TGTGCCAGCAGCTTAGGTGCAGGGCCCTACGAGCAGTACTTC. Translated: CASSLGAGPYEQYF.

This clone appeared a single time. J is TRBJ2-7 and V is TRBV2; possibly TRBD1 for D (6 bases). The CDR3 sequence is 13 residues long. Germline V gene lookup returns CDR1 SNHLY and CDR2 FYNNEI. CDR3 in amino acids: CATSGDNSYEQYF. The CDR3 bases are TGTGCGACCTCAGGGGACAACTCCTACGAGCAGTACTTC.

The V call is TRBV10-3, the J call TRBJ1-5; D is perhaps TRBD1 (5 bases). Trimming left V 6 bases short and J 6 bases short, with 21 bases between. Per the germline V gene, CDR1 is ENHRY and CDR2 is SYGVKD. CDR3 length: 16 amino acids. CDR3 nucleotide sequence: TGTGCCATCAGCGATCTCAGGGAGGGGAAAGGTCAGCCCCAGCATTTT. This codes for CAISDLREGKGQPQHF.

The V call is TRBV5-8, the J call TRBJ1-2; D remains ambiguous. CDR3 length equals 13 residues. V was trimmed by 4 bases and J by 1 base, leaving 8 bases between them. Germline values: CDR1 SGHTS, CDR2 YDEGEE. CDR3 region: CASSPGINYGYTF. The CDR3 region has the DNA TGTGCCAGCAGCCCCGGGATTAACTATGGCTACACCTTC.

With respect to this clone: The same CDR3 arises from other DNA sequences in this sample as well. V and J are TRBV10-3 and TRBJ1-3; 9 bases align to TRBD1. The germline CDR1 and CDR2 sequences are ENHRY and SYGVKD. Unmatched junction bases numbered 7, after V lost 3 bases and J lost 4 bases. CDR3 size: 16 residues. CDR3: CAISDPGQGSGNTIYF. In nucleotides, the CDR3 is TGTGCCATCAGTGACCCGGGACAGGGTTCAGGAAACACCATATATTTT.

This chain joins TRBV19 and TRBJ1-6; unclear D gene. The CDR3 is 12 amino acids. Germline CDR1 is LNHDA and CDR2 is SQIVND (reference sequence). Trimming cost V 5 bases and J 7 bases, with 6 bases left between them. The CDR3 DNA reads TGTGCCAGTAGTCTTAGAAATTCACCCCTCCACTTT. Encoded protein: CASSLRNSPLHF.

The V call is TRBV9, the J call TRBJ2-5; D is uncertain. Germline V gene lookup returns CDR1 SGDLS and CDR2 YYNGEE. V was cut by 3 bases and J by 4 bases, with 19 bases left in between. This CDR3 comprises 16 residues. CDR3 coding DNA: TGTGCCAGCAGCGGAGGCATTTTCTCTGGAGTAGAGACCCAGTACTTC. Protein: CASSGGIFSGVETQYF.

This sequence joins TRBV6-5 and TRBJ1-2, with D possibly matching TRBD1 (5 bases). V was pared by 7 bases and J by 4 bases, with 19 bases between. Germline V CDR1 and CDR2: MNHEY, SVGAGI. The CDR3 has 15 amino acids. CDR3 bases: TGTGCCAGCATGATAAACCAGGGCCCAGGCTATGGCTACACCTTC. Translation: CASMINQGPGYGYTF.

V gene TRBV11-2 combines with J gene TRBJ2-3; 10 bases match TRBD1. The germline V gene has CDR1 SGHAT and CDR2 FQNNGV. The CDR3 covers 15 residues. J lost 5 bases, V lost 0 bases, and 2 bases had no gene match. The CDR3 region has the DNA TGTGCCAGCAGCTTAGAGCGGGACAGGGGAGATACGCAGTATTTT. Translated: CASSLERDRGDTQYF.

The CDR3 protein is CASSQDRAAYNEQFF. The CDR3 DNA is TGTGCCAGCAGCCAAGACAGGGCGGCCTACAATGAGCAGTTCTTC. This sequence joins TRBV4-2 and TRBJ2-1, with a weak D call TRBD1 (5 bases). Trimming removed 0 bases at V and 2 bases at J, with 8 bases between. Germline V gene lookup returns CDR1 LGHNA and CDR2 YNFKEQ. CDR3 length equals 15 residues.

To note about this clone: The sample carries other DNA sequences with the same CDR3. The gene calls are TRBV15 and TRBJ1-3, with D tentatively TRBD1 (5 bases). CDR3 size: 16 residues. CDR1 LNHNV and CDR2 YYDKDF come from the germline V gene (reference sequence). With 0 bases removed from V and 0 bases from J, the gap between germline ends came to 9 bases. The CDR3 loop reads CATSRDLGGSGNTIYF. CDR3 in DNA: TGTGCCACCAGCAGAGATTTGGGGGGCTCTGGAAACACCATATATTTT.

The chain is built from TRBV6-1 and TRBJ1-2; the match to TRBD1 covers 7 bases. This CDR3 region has 15 residues. Germline V gene lookup returns CDR1 MNHNS and CDR2 SASEGT. Trimming removed 6 bases from V and 6 bases from J; junction bases left unmatched: 13. Here the CDR3 reads CASRSRTGSFDGYTF. DNA of the CDR3: TGTGCCAGCAGGAGTCGGACAGGAAGCTTTGATGGCTACACCTTC.

The chain employs TRBV5-1 and TRBJ2-5; TRBD2 agrees at 13 bases. The V and J ends lost 4 bases and 1 base, in that order; junction bases with no gene match: 7. Germline V gene sequence: CDR1 SGHRS, CDR2 YFSETQ. The CDR3 is 17 amino acids. In DNA form, the CDR3 reads TGCGCCAGCAGCCCGGGACTAGCGGGGCCATCCCAAGAGACCCAGTACTTC. Amino acid sequence: CASSPGLAGPSQETQYF.